This TCR beta chain was captured in a study of T-cell reconstitution after alpha-beta-depleted transplantation in children (dated by TCRdb to 2015 to 2016). Context from the whole study: T-cell immune reconstitution after TCRalphabeta/CD19-depleted allogeneic hematopoietic cell transplantation in children was quantitatively tracked in the study by means of TCR repertoire profiling. The study at large found these results: Over subsequent months, a decline in hyperexpanded clone frequencies was noted, and after one year, T-cell counts and TCRbeta diversity were mostly ascribed to newly produced T cells. About two months after transplant, the apparently early recovery of alphabetaT-cell counts reportedly depended on just several hundred clones that had expanded rapidly and came from non-depleted graft cells. The high TCRbeta diversity at day 60 in some patients was ascribed to recipient T cells and intrathymic progenitors that had survived conditioning.

The library was produced with PCR. TCRdb names Illumina HiSeq 2500 as the instrument used. To normalize quantification of the TCRbeta repertoire, the TCR libraries were built with molecular barcoding that relied on unique molecular identifiers. In-frame beta chains were kept once TCRdb had trimmed the public reads at Q25 with fastp and called clones with MiXCR. Identical CDR3 protein sequences are pooled into one entry, listed with their most common genes and DNA. The sample yields 550,000 to 800,000 distinct CDR3 sequences; around 14% were counted once. Around 0.79% of the sample lies in the top ten. The sample's treatment or condition label, in plain terms: allogeneic hematopoietic cell transplantation with graft depleted of TCRalphabeta T cells and CD19 B cells. TCRalphabeta/CD19-depleted allogeneic hematopoietic cell grafts were given to the transplant recipients, all of whom were children. Note on this clonotype: The antigen it binds to is not known. No per-base quality is available; no much larger clone lies one base away.

The CDR3 runs 17 residues from the cysteine to the phenylalanine. Only the CDR3 region is kept as DNA, spanning 51 bases read in frame from base 1. As encoded in the germline V gene (reference sequence), CDR1 is LGHDT while CDR2 is YNNKEL. Germline trimming amounts to 5 bases on V and 8 bases on J, with 11 as the count of junction bases outside the gene matches. This clonotype was sampled from a girl aged 2-10 years with congenital amegakaryocytic thrombocytopenia, due to receive a stem cell transplant. The chain links TRBV3-1 with TRBJ2-2, with TRBD2 matching 13 junction bases. The source was PBMCs, collected before TCRalphabeta/CD19-depleted stem cell transplant. The nucleotide sequence is given as TGTGCCAGCAGCAAAGGACCGGGACTAGCGGGGCAAGGGGAGCTGTTTTTT. This sequence encodes CASSKGPGLAGQGELFF.